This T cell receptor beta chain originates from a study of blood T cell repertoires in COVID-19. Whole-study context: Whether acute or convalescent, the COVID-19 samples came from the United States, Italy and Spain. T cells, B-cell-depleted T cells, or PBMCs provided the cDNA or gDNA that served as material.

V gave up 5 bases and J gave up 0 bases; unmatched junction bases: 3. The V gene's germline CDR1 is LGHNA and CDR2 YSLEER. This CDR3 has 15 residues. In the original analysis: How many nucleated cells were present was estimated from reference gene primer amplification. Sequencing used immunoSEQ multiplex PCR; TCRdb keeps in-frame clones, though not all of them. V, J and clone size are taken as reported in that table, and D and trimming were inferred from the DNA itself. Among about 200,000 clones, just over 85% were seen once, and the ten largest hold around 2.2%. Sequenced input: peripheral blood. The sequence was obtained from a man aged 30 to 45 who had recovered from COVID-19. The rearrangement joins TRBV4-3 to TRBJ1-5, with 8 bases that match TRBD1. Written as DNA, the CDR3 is TGCGCCAGCAGCTTGGACAGGGCTAGCAATCAGCCCCAGCATTTT. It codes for CASSLDRASNQPQHF.